This is a list of T cell receptor beta chains from one sample in a study of blood T cells in healthy people across ages. TCRdb analysed the 5' RACE reads with MiXCR anew, one entry per CDR3 protein. The data contain over a million distinct CDR3 sequences, 59% of them singletons. The material sequenced was blood. These receptors originate from a man between 18 and 29 years old in good health. Each CDR3 is given with its conserved first and last residue. D genes are given only for firm matches. Not every row has a clone size; where given, it reads once, few, many or a size class.

>.|.|TRBJ1-2|TRBV12-3/TRBV12-4
CASSSYSRDGFYGYTF
TGTGCCAGCAGTTCGTACTCCCGGGACGGGTTCTATGGCTACACCTTC
>.|TRBD2|TRBJ2-1|TRBV28
CASSGGVRLYNEQFF
TGTGCCAGCAGTGGGGGGGTTCGCCTTTACAATGAGCAGTTCTTC
>.|.|TRBJ2-3|TRBV25-1
CASSGRGYGSDTQYF
TGTGCCAGCAGTGGTAGAGGTTATGGTTCAGATACGCAGTATTTT
>.|TRBD1|TRBJ1-1|TRBV20-1
CSATGGPNTEAFF
TGCAGTGCTACAGGGGGACCGAACACTGAAGCTTTCTTT
>.|.|TRBJ2-5|TRBV6-1
CASYQTVLRETQYF
TGTGCCAGCTATCAAACAGTGCTACGGGAGACCCAGTACTTC
>.|.|TRBJ2-5|TRBV12-3/TRBV12-4
CASTEDRRETQYF
TGTGCCAGCACCGAGGACAGAAGAGAGACCCAGTACTTC
>.|.|TRBJ1-4|TRBV7-2
CASSLLGAGGKLFF
TGTGCCAGCAGCTTATTGGGCGCGGGTGGAAAACTGTTTTTT
>.|TRBD2|TRBJ2-4|TRBV4-2
CASSQVEAGDSIQYF
TGTGCCAGCAGCCAAGTCGAAGCGGGAGATAGCATTCAGTACTTC
>few|.|TRBJ2-7|TRBV20-1
CSARVPGQSYEQYF
TGCAGTGCTAGAGTCCCAGGACAGTCCTACGAGCAGTACTTC
>few|.|TRBJ2-1|TRBV21-1
CASSKGPYRGPYNEQFF
TGTGCCAGCAGCAAAGGGCCCTACAGGGGGCCATACAATGAGCAGTTCTTC
>few|TRBD2|TRBJ2-1|TRBV2
CASSVPYGGRDNEQFF
TGTGCCAGCAGTGTTCCCTACGGCGGGAGGGACAATGAGCAGTTCTTC
>.|TRBD1|TRBJ2-7|TRBV7-9
CASSLSGRGISYEQYF
TGTGCCAGCAGCTTATCCGGCAGGGGGATTTCCTACGAGCAGTACTTC
>.|TRBD2|TRBJ2-1|TRBV20-1
CSASPLAGAPNEQFF
TGCAGTGCTAGCCCCCTAGCGGGGGCCCCCAATGAGCAGTTCTTC
>few|.|TRBJ2-3|TRBV20-1
CSAESTDTQYF
TGCAGTGCAGAAAGCACAGATACGCAGTATTTT
>.|.|TRBJ2-5|TRBV18
CASSADYTQYF
TGTGCCAGCTCAGCCGACTATACCCAGTACTTC
>few|.|TRBJ2-1|TRBV6-2/TRBV6-3
CASSYSGTRNEQFF
TGTGCCAGCAGTTACTCAGGGACAAGAAATGAGCAGTTCTTC
>few|TRBD2|TRBJ2-4|TRBV27
CASSSLGLAGNIQYF
TGTGCCAGCAGTTCCCTAGGACTAGCGGGGAACATTCAGTACTTC
>.|TRBD1|TRBJ1-5|TRBV12-3/TRBV12-4
CASSLGTGISNQPQHF
TGTGCCAGCAGTTTAGGGACAGGAATCAGCAATCAGCCCCAGCATTTT
>.|.|TRBJ2-7|TRBV5-1
CASRVPINRDNPYEQYF
TGCGCCAGCAGAGTACCAATAAACCGGGACAACCCCTACGAGCAGTACTTC
>.|.|TRBJ2-7|TRBV5-1
CASSSGDREGNEQYF
TGCGCCAGCAGCTCGGGAGACAGGGAAGGGAACGAGCAGTACTTC
>.|TRBD1|TRBJ2-7|TRBV28
CASSSTGGSSYEQYF
TGTGCCAGCAGTTCGACAGGGGGGAGCTCCTACGAGCAGTACTTC
>.|TRBD1|TRBJ2-7|TRBV27
CASRQKPGQAYEQYF
TGTGCCAGCAGGCAAAAACCTGGACAGGCCTACGAGCAGTACTTC